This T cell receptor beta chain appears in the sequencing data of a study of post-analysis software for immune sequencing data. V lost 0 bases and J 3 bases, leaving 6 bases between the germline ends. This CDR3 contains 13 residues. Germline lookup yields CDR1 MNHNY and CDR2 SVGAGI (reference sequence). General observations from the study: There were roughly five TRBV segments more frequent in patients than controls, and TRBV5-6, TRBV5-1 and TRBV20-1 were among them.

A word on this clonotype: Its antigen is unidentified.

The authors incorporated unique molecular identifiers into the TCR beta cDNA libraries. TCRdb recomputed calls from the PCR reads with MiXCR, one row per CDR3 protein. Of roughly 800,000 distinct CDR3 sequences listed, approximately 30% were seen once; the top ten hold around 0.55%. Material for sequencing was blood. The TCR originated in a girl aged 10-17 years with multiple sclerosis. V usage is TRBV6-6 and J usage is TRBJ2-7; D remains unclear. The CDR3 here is CASSYSRDYEQYF. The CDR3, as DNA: TGTGCCAGCAGTTACTCACGAGACTACGAGCAGTACTTC.